A single sample is the source of the 22 T cell receptor beta chains below, sequenced in a study of post-analysis software for immune sequencing data. Study-wide findings and caveats: Patients carried roughly five TRBV segments more frequently than controls did, and TRBV5-6, TRBV5-1 and TRBV20-1 were among them.

Their antigen targets remain unknown. Prepared TCR beta cDNA libraries contained unique molecular identifiers. A single record per CDR3 protein comes from TCRdb applying MiXCR to the PCR reads. The sample carries 350,000 to 500,000 distinct CDR3 sequences, more than 30% recorded once. The material sequenced was blood. The receptors here all came from a girl aged 2-10 years with multiple sclerosis.

On this clonotype: A read error may account for a junction end that differs from germline. V is TRBV15 and J is TRBJ2-3, with 7 bases fitting TRBD1. Germline CDR1 and CDR2: LNHNV and YYDKDF (reference sequence). This CDR3 contains 15 residues. CDR3 DNA sequence: TGTGGCACCAGCCAAGGGGACAGTTACACAGATACGCAGTATTTT. Translation gives CGTSQGDSYTDTQYF.

In this sample, this clonotype turned up once. This chain uses TRBV20-1 with TRBJ2-3; D possibly corresponds to TRBD2 (5 bases). V lost 1 base and J lost 2, with 13 bases in between. Germline values: CDR1 DFQATT, CDR2 SNEGSKA (reference sequence). The CDR3 consists of 15 residues. CDR3 DNA sequence: TGCAGTGCTAGAGGGCGCTCGGGAAACACAGATACGCAGTATTTT. Translation: CSARGRSGNTDTQYF.

This clonotype was detected a few times. J is TRBJ2-7 and V is TRBV10-3; D is perhaps TRBD2 (5 bases). Germline V gene data show CDR1 as ENHRY and CDR2 as SYGVKD. The V end lost 3 bases, the J end lost 3 bases, and 15 bases lay between the germline ends. This CDR3 is built from 15 residues. CDR3 sequence: CAISDGPGSGYEQYF. As DNA, the CDR3 is TGTGCCATCAGTGACGGCCCTGGGAGCGGCTACGAGCAGTACTTC.

The chain employs TRBV4-1 and TRBJ2-7; a possible D gene is TRBD1 (5 bases). This CDR3 comprises 14 residues. CDR1 and CDR2 (germline): MGHRA, YSYEKL. V was clipped by 4 bases and J by 2 bases, with 12 bases between them. The CDR3 protein is CASSRPDSPYEQYF. CDR3 sequence (DNA): TGCGCCAGCAGCCGACCTGACAGCCCCTACGAGCAGTACTTC.

The chain combines TRBV7-2 with TRBJ2-7, with D possibly matching TRBD1 (6 bases). Trimming took 2 bases from V and 0 from J, leaving 17 bases between them. Germline CDR1 is SGHTA and CDR2 is FQGNSA. The CDR3 loop spans 17 amino acids. This CDR3 is CASSLLPDSLSSYEQYF. DNA for the CDR3: TGTGCCAGCAGCTTATTACCGGACAGCTTATCCTCCTACGAGCAGTACTTC.

This clonotype was counted once. CDR3: CASSYRLLWDEQYF. The CDR3 bases are TGTGCCAGCAGTTATCGGCTACTCTGGGATGAGCAGTACTTC. This chain uses TRBV6-5 with TRBJ2-7; unclear D gene. The CDR3 spans 14 residues. Trimming cost V 3 bases and J 7 bases, with 16 bases left between them. Germline values: CDR1 MNHEY, CDR2 SVGAGI.

Here the CDR3 DNA reads TGTGCCAGCAGCTCCGGACAGGGGACCGAGCAGTACTTC. It translates to CASSSGQGTEQYF. The chain combines TRBV5-4 with TRBJ2-7; 9 bases match TRBD1. Germline V gene data show CDR1 as SGHNT and CDR2 as YYREEE (reference sequence). V dropped 3 bases and J dropped 6; count of bases not matched to a gene: 4. This CDR3 region has 13 residues.

Remarks on this clonotype: Just one base apart from a much larger clone, this may be a read error. V is TRBV5-1 and J is TRBJ1-4, with D perhaps TRBD1 (5 bases). The germline gives CDR1 SGHRS, CDR2 YFSETQ. The CDR3 consists of 17 residues. The chain's CDR3 is CASSWGEEEATNEKRFF. DNA of the CDR3: TGCGCCAGCAGCTGGGGGGAAGAGGAAGCAACTAATGAAAAACGGTTTTTT.

This clonotype was observed a few times. V and J are TRBV7-2 and TRBJ2-5, with TRBD1 matching 7 bases. V shed 6 bases and J 11 bases; nucleotides not matched to a gene: 21. This CDR3 is built from 16 residues. The germline gives CDR1 SGHTA, CDR2 FQGNSA. In DNA, the CDR3 is TGTGCCAGCAGTTTACAGGGGCCGAGGCTAGCCGGGGAGCAGTACTTC. Translation gives CASSLQGPRLAGEQYF.

CDR3 in amino acids: CASSLAPGGTYEQYF. The CDR3 DNA sequence: TGCGCCAGCAGCTTGGCCCCGGGGGGGACCTACGAGCAGTACTTC. This rearrangement joins TRBV5-1 to TRBJ2-7; 8 bases map to TRBD2. The V and J ends lost 0 bases and 2 bases, in that order; junction bases with no gene match: 4. CDR3 length equals 15 residues. Germline CDR1 reads SGHRS; CDR2 reads YFSETQ.

As regards this clonotype: Germline and junction disagree at one end, which may indicate a read error. The DNA of the CDR3 is TGTGGCAGCAGAGGACAGTACAGCTCCTACGAGCAGTACTTC. It translates to CGSRGQYSSYEQYF. The chain combines TRBV2 with TRBJ2-7; D possibly corresponds to TRBD1 (6 bases). CDR3 size: 14 residues. Germline V lookup: CDR1 SNHLY, CDR2 FYNNEI.

This clonotype has just a few counts. The chain employs TRBV5-6 and TRBJ2-5; 7 bases map to TRBD2. This CDR3 spans 15 amino acids. Germline trimming cut 4 bases from V and 5 bases from J; bases unmatched to any gene: 11. Germline CDR1 reads SGHDT; CDR2 reads YYEEEE. DNA of the CDR3: TGTGCCAGCAGCCCATATCGGACCGGGGGGGAGACCCAGTACTTC. This encodes CASSPYRTGGETQYF.

This clonotype was detected a few times. This chain connects TRBV20-1 to TRBJ1-1; no definite D call. Germline CDR1 is DFQATT and CDR2 is SNEGSKA (reference sequence). Trimming took off 0 bases at V and 3 bases at J, with 5 bases between the two ends. This CDR3 contains 12 residues. CDR3 region: CSARDRHTEAFF. The CDR3 DNA reads as TGCAGTGCTAGAGATCGGCACACTGAAGCTTTCTTT.

The chain links TRBV7-2 to TRBJ2-5; maybe TRBD1 (6 bases). Trimming shortened V by 1 base and J by 4 bases, and 10 bases separated the two germline ends. Germline values: CDR1 SGHTA, CDR2 FQGNSA. There are 14 residues in the CDR3. This chain's CDR3 is CASSLDGGSETQYF. The CDR3 DNA reads TGTGCCAGCAGCTTAGATGGGGGCTCAGAGACCCAGTACTTC.

A few counts support this clonotype. The chain links TRBV12-3 or TRBV12-4 to TRBJ1-5, with 7 bases aligning to TRBD1. The CDR3 consists of 14 residues. The J segment lost 7 bases and the V segment lost 2 bases, leaving 5 bases of the junction unmatched. The CDR3 reads CASSLLRGGQPQHF. The CDR3 nucleotides read TGTGCCAGCAGTTTACTCAGGGGGGGACAGCCCCAGCATTTT.

The rearrangement uses TRBV20-1 and TRBJ1-5, with TRBD1 matching over 10 bases. Germline V CDR1 and CDR2: DFQATT, SNEGSKA (reference sequence). This CDR3 comprises 15 residues. Trimming at V came to 5 bases and at J to 1 base, leaving 5 bases not matched to a gene. CDR3 loop: CSAGGQGLSNQPQHF. As DNA, the CDR3 is TGCAGTGCTGGGGGACAGGGGTTGAGCAATCAGCCCCAGCATTTT.

V and J are TRBV5-1 and TRBJ2-1, with D tentatively TRBD1 or TRBD2 (5 bases each). There are 14 residues in the CDR3. Germline V gives CDR1 SGHRS, CDR2 YFSETQ. Deletions cut 4 bases from V and 4 bases from J, with 12 bases between. The CDR3 sequence: CASSVTWGYNEQFF. CDR3 in DNA: TGCGCCAGCAGCGTGACGTGGGGGTACAATGAGCAGTTCTTC.

V gene TRBV19 combines with J gene TRBJ1-5; possible D gene TRBD1, 5 bases. Trimming cost V 6 bases and J 5 bases, with 8 bases left between them. CDR3 length: 12 amino acids. Germline V gene sequence: CDR1 LNHDA, CDR2 SQIVND (reference sequence). The CDR3 reads CASRGTDQPQHF. DNA of the CDR3: TGTGCCAGTAGGGGGACGGATCAGCCCCAGCATTTT.

V usage is TRBV9 and J usage is TRBJ2-1; 11 nucleotides agree with TRBD2. From germline, CDR1 is SGDLS and CDR2 YYNGEE. The CDR3 length is 15 residues. With 0 bases clipped from V and 10 bases from J, the junction kept 6 bases outside the gene matches. CDR3: CASSVGGLAAREQFF. The CDR3 nucleotides read TGTGCCAGCAGCGTAGGGGGACTAGCGGCGCGGGAGCAGTTCTTC.

This clonotype turned up a few times. The V and J genes are TRBV29-1 and TRBJ2-5; TRBD1 matches 11 bases. Gene TRBJ2-7 matches the end of the DNA better, so the J call may be wrong. This CDR3 comprises 13 residues. Germline CDR1 reads SQVTM; CDR2 reads ANQGSEA. The CDR3 sequence is CSVSGTGGLEQYF. The CDR3 bases are TGCAGCGTATCCGGGACAGGGGGTCTCGAGCAGTACTTC.

The J gene is TRBJ2-1, the V gene TRBV7-8, with D possibly matching TRBD1 (5 bases). The germline V gene encodes CDR1 SGHVS and CDR2 FQNEAQ. Trimming took 1 base from V and 9 from J, leaving 10 bases between them. The CDR3 totals 13 residues. CDR3 region: CASSLEYRFEQFF. The CDR3 bases are TGTGCCAGCAGCTTAGAATACAGGTTTGAGCAGTTCTTC. The whole variable domain, remainder taken from reference TRBV7-8 and TRBJ2-1, is GAGVSQSPRYKVAKRGQDVALRCDPISGHVSLFWYQQALGQGPEFLTYFQNEAQLDKSGLPSDRFFAERPEGSVSTLKIQRTQQEDSAVYLCASSLEYRFEQFFGPGTRLTVL.

The CDR3 reads CASSQTGIGGYTF. CDR3 nucleotides: TGCGCCAGCAGCCAGACAGGGATTGGTGGCTACACCTTC. This chain joins TRBV4-1 and TRBJ1-2, with 7 bases fitting TRBD1. V lost 3 bases, J lost 7 bases, and 5 bases stayed unmatched. Germline V gene sequence: CDR1 MGHRA, CDR2 YSYEKL. This CDR3 region has 13 residues.